This TCR beta chain emerged from a study of identical twins (dated by TCRdb to about 2016). Describing the broader study: The study deep-sequenced TCR alpha and beta repertoires from monozygotic twins, unrelated adults of various ages and cord blood to test whether fetal clonotypes persist. To rule out contamination, the twin experiments were replicated at different times with different library preparation protocols.

What the work shows at the level of the full study, not this receptor alone: Compared with coincidental sharing between unrelated individuals, out-of-frame TCR alpha sequences shared between twins showed an excess of sequences with low generation probability. Invariant T cells such as MAIT and iNKT could partly confound zero-insertion analyses, though diverse VJ usage argued against this for most clonotypes. Abundant cord blood beta clonotypes carried fewer insertions; young adult naive repertoires showed a weaker similar trend, while memory repertoires showed none. In beta out-of-frame sequences, excess twin sharing was weaker, because having fewer shared sequences lowered the signal-to-noise ratio. Out-of-frame TCR alpha sharing in monozygotic twins was systematically underestimated by recombination models, whereas sharing between unrelated individuals was in agreement with the recombination models. Conclusions relied on cross-sectional statistical analysis, since the same donors could not be followed over many years.

As to this clonotype: Its antigen has not been determined. Within one base of it there is no much larger clone, and no base qualities were kept.

CDR1 SNHLY and CDR2 FYNNEI are derived from the germline V gene. From its cysteine to its phenylalanine, the CDR3 spans 14 amino acids. The DNA shown is the 42-base CDR3, in frame from base 1. Trimming removed 5 bases from V and 7 bases from J; the gene matches leave 6 bases unexplained. The library was made by 5' RACE. The instrument was an Illumina HiSeq 2000. Template switching added a universal primer binding site, and the final cDNA carried a unique molecular identifier that allowed TCR cDNA molecules to be counted accurately. Specific primers in the conserved constant-segment region were used to synthesize first-strand cDNA for TCR alpha and beta chains. To control for contamination, every cDNA library was double barcoded, receiving both a SMART-Mk sample barcode and Illumina barcodes. Two successive PCR steps introduced TruSeq adapter sequences along with Illumina sample barcodes. Sequencing of the TCR alpha and beta cDNA libraries was done on the Illumina HiSeq platform using custom primers. The paper's processing steps were these. Unique molecular identifiers were extracted from raw reads with MiGEC, and CDR3 positions were determined with MiXCR. For each individual, recombination models were inferred using an EM algorithm with the repgenHMM and IGoR tools. Shared clonotypes were analyzed with the tcR package in R, and sharing was normalized by the product of cloneset sizes. To study raw recombination without the effects of thymic and clonal selection, out-of-frame nonproductive sequences were analyzed. TCRdb reprocessed the public reads (quality trimming at Q25 with fastp, clone calling with MiXCR) and kept in-frame beta chains. Each CDR3 protein gets just one entry, which takes the most common genes and DNA from the rows behind it. These V and J calls rely on TCRdb rather than the paper's analysis. Recorded for this sample are about 920,000 distinct CDR3 sequences; 9% to 15% of them occurred a single time. Jointly, the top ten make up around 1.5% of the sample.

Every donor in the study was a healthy Caucasian. Three pairs of female monozygotic twins, all aged 18 to 29 years, made up the twin cohort. Peripheral blood mononuclear cells were used as the source from which RNA for TCR libraries was isolated. The data were also submitted as part of a second study, on yellow fever vaccine responses in identical twins. Per the second study: The authors reported that the T cell response to vaccination in identical twins appeared partly convergent and partly personalized. The study precisely tracked vaccine-responding T cell clones in identical twins.

Recombination connected TRBV2 to TRBJ1-1; 11 bases in the middle match TRBD1. The receptor was derived from a young woman in good health. Sequenced material: PBMCs. The nucleotides are TGTGCCAGCAGTTCCGGACAGGGGGCTGTTGAAGCTTTCTTT. Protein translation: CASSSGQGAVEAFF.